The 9 T cell receptor beta chains reported below all come from one sample, sequenced in a study of shared clonotypes between healthy human individuals. It was CD45RO-negative cells, positively selected for CCR7, that made up naive CD8 cells, with terminally differentiated effector memory CD45RA+ cells excluded. Sequencing used immunoSEQ multiplex PCR; TCRdb keeps in-frame clones, though not all of them. The sample lists hundreds of thousands of clones, approximately 96% seen once, with more than 0.085% in the top ten. Material: naive CD8+ T cells sorted from blood. The origin of the receptors is a woman aged 30 to 39 in good health.

This chain joins TRBV5-6 and TRBJ2-7; either TRBD1 or TRBD2 may fit D (5 bases each). The CDR3 has 16 amino acids. Germline V lookup: CDR1 SGHDT, CDR2 YYEEEE. V was shortened by 4 bases and J by 1 base, with 18 bases between the two germline ends. The CDR3 loop is CASSRGSGNPSYEQYF. DNA of the CDR3: TGTGCCAGCAGCCGGGGCTCGGGCAACCCTTCCTACGAGCAGTACTTC.

The rearrangement uses TRBV7-9 and TRBJ2-7; D remains unclear. This CDR3 has 14 amino acids. The germline V gene encodes CDR1 SEHNR and CDR2 FQNEAQ (reference sequence). Trimming stripped 3 bases from V and 4 bases from J, with 13 bases between. In DNA form, the CDR3 reads TGTGCCAGCAGCTTTGCTAGGTCTGGTTACGAGCAGTACTTC. It translates to CASSFARSGYEQYF.

The rearrangement uses TRBV6-5 and TRBJ1-3, with D unclear. The CDR3 has 16 residues. Germline-derived CDR1 and CDR2 are MNHEY and SVGAGI. Trimming removed 1 base from V and 0 bases from J, with 10 bases in between. CDR3 sequence (DNA): TGTGCCAGCAGTTACTTCGGGGAGTCCTCTGGAAACACCATATATTTT. This sequence encodes CASSYFGESSGNTIYF.

The genes are TRBV15 and TRBJ1-4, with a weak D call TRBD1 (6 bases). V gave up 5 bases and J gave up 3 bases, with 19 bases separating them. The CDR3 runs 17 residues. Germline V lookup: CDR1 LNHNV, CDR2 YYDKDF (reference sequence). The CDR3 DNA reads as TGTGCCACCAGCCCCGGGGGCGCTGAAGGGCCTAATGAAAAACTGTTTTTT. Protein: CATSPGGAEGPNEKLFF. The full variable domain, in which reference TRBV15 and TRBJ1-4 provide the parts outside the CDR3, is DAMVIQNPRYQVTQFGKPVTLSCSQTLNHNVMYWYQQKSSQAPKLLFHYYDKDFNNEADTPDNFQSRRPNTSFCFLDIRSPGLGDTAMYLCATSPGGAEGPNEKLFFGSGTQLSVL.

The chain combines TRBV28 with TRBJ2-5, with D unclear. Trimming took 5 bases from V and 1 from J, leaving 14 bases between them. Germline CDR1 reads MDHEN; CDR2 reads SYDVKM. There are 15 residues in the CDR3. The DNA of the CDR3 is TGTGCCAGCAGTCCAATTTCCCCTAGCCAAGAGACCCAGTACTTC. It specifies CASSPISPSQETQYF.

J is TRBJ1-1 and V is TRBV7-9; perhaps TRBD1 as D (6 bases). The germline V and J ends were trimmed by 5 bases and 2 bases, with 12 bases remaining between them. The CDR3 runs to 14 residues. Germline V lookup: CDR1 SEHNR, CDR2 FQNEAQ (reference sequence). The CDR3 nucleotides read TGTGCCAGCAGCGCTTGGGACATTAACACTGAAGCTTTCTTT. Its protein is CASSAWDINTEAFF.

The chain recombines TRBV28 with TRBJ1-1; no definite D call. Germline V lookup: CDR1 MDHEN, CDR2 SYDVKM. The V gene lost 1 base and the J gene lost 0 bases, with 15 bases spanning the gap. CDR3 size: 17 residues. As DNA, the CDR3 is TGTGCCAGCAGTTTATCGGTGGGTGTGGGTATGAACACTGAAGCTTTCTTT. Translating gives CASSLSVGVGMNTEAFF.

As concerns this clone: The same CDR3 arises from other DNA sequences in this sample as well. The V call is TRBV19, the J call TRBJ1-1; TRBD1 matches at 8 bases. This CDR3 comprises 14 residues. CDR1 and CDR2 from the germline V gene are LNHDA and SQIVND (reference sequence). The ends lost 2 bases at V and 4 bases at J; junction bases unmatched: 3. The CDR3: CASSISQGATEAFF. CDR3 sequence (DNA): TGTGCCAGTAGTATAAGCCAGGGGGCCACTGAAGCTTTCTTT.

The V and J genes are TRBV5-6 and TRBJ1-4; D ambiguous. The length of the CDR3 is 13 residues. V dropped 4 bases and J dropped 3 bases, with 7 bases sitting between them. Germline-derived CDR1 and CDR2 are SGHDT and YYEEEE. The CDR3 region has the DNA TGTGCCAGCAGCGGTGAACCTAATGAAAAACTGTTTTTT. Protein product: CASSGEPNEKLFF. Full variable domain (remainder filled in from reference TRBV5-6 and TRBJ1-4): DAGVTQSPTHLIKTRGQQVTLRCSPKSGHDTVSWYQQALGQGPQFIFQYYEEEERQRGNFPDRFSGHQFPNYSSELNVNALLLGDSALYLCASSGEPNEKLFFGSGTQLSVL.